A single sample gave rise to the 15 T cell receptor beta chains below, sequenced in a study of beta chain features in type 1 diabetes. Expressed TCRB transcripts were sequenced because the isolated RNA had all been reverse transcribed beforehand. Sequencing used immunoSEQ multiplex PCR; TCRdb keeps in-frame clones, though not all of them. The sample holds 40,000 to 45,000 clones, roughly 49% seen once. Sequenced material: central memory CD4+ T cells from blood. Every receptor here comes from a woman aged 18-29 years in good health.

This clone was counted a few times. V usage is TRBV30 and J usage is TRBJ1-1; 9 bases fit TRBD1. This CDR3 is 14 amino acids long. Germline CDR1 and CDR2: GTSNPN and SVGIG (reference sequence). The ends lost 3 bases at V and 3 bases at J; junction bases unmatched: 5. CDR3 region: CAWRTGGGDTEAFF. In DNA, the CDR3 is TGTGCCTGGAGGACAGGGGGTGGGGACACTGAAGCTTTCTTT.

This chain connects TRBV19 to TRBJ1-5; D is ambiguous. V lost 10 bases and J 1 base, leaving 11 bases between the germline ends. Germline CDR1 is LNHDA and CDR2 is SQIVND (reference sequence). This CDR3 is 13 amino acids long. CDR3 protein: CATEPSSNQPQHF. The CDR3 DNA sequence: TGTGCCACGGAGCCCTCCAGCAATCAGCCCCAGCATTTT. The variable domain in full, with the rest retrieved from reference TRBV19 and TRBJ1-5, is DGGITQSPKYLFRKEGQNVTLSCEQNLNHDAMYWYRQDPGQGLRLIYYSQIVNDFQKGDIAEGYSVSREKKESFPLTVTSAQKNPTAFYLCATEPSSNQPQHFGDGTRLSIL.

This clone came up a few times. The chain employs TRBV30 and TRBJ2-1; 10 bases line up with TRBD1. The germline V gene has CDR1 GTSNPN and CDR2 SVGIG (reference sequence). V lost 5 bases to trimming and J lost 2 bases; unmatched junction nucleotides: 6. This CDR3 contains 15 residues. CDR3 DNA: TGTGCCTGGTCCCGGGACAGGGGCCCCTACAATGAGCAGTTCTTC. This encodes CAWSRDRGPYNEQFF.

This sequence joins TRBV6-1 and TRBJ1-1, with D possibly TRBD1 on 6 matching bases. V lost 8 bases, J lost 1 base, and 11 bases lay in between. Germline lookup yields CDR1 MNHNS and CDR2 SASEGT. The length of the CDR3 is 13 residues. CDR3 in amino acids: CASHRVWNTEAFF. CDR3 sequence (DNA): TGTGCCAGCCACAGGGTTTGGAACACTGAAGCTTTCTTT.

The rearrangement links TRBV30 to TRBJ1-5; possible D gene TRBD1, 5 bases. CDR3 size: 14 residues. Trimming shortened V by 2 bases and J by 6 bases, and 14 bases separated the two germline ends. Germline CDR1 is GTSNPN and CDR2 is SVGIG (reference sequence). The CDR3 DNA reads TGTGCCTGGAGTCTAGGGACTACTTCTCAGCCCCAGCATTTT. Its protein product is CAWSLGTTSQPQHF.

V and J are TRBV29-1 and TRBJ2-3; 10 bases map to TRBD2. The CDR3 has 14 amino acids. Germline CDR1 is SQVTM and CDR2 is ANQGSEA. V shed 5 bases and J 2 bases; nucleotides not matched to a gene: 4. CDR3 DNA: TGCAGCGTTATACTAGCGGGATTCACAGATACGCAGTATTTT. It encodes CSVILAGFTDTQYF.

The genes are TRBV5-6 and TRBJ2-4, with 9 positions matching TRBD1. This CDR3 contains 15 residues. J gave up 6 bases and V 2 bases, and 6 bases lay outside the gene matches. In germline, CDR1 is SGHDT, CDR2 YYEEEE. CDR3 in amino acids: CASSFETGGTNIQYF. The CDR3 nucleotides read TGTGCCAGCAGCTTTGAGACAGGGGGGACAAACATTCAGTACTTC.

A few counts support this clone. CDR3 coding DNA: TGTGCCTGGAGTGTACGAGAAACTGAAGCTTTCTTT. Translated: CAWSVRETEAFF. This chain connects TRBV30 to TRBJ1-1; D is ambiguous. V lost 0 bases and J lost 5, with 7 bases in between. The CDR3 extends over 12 amino acids. Germline lookup yields CDR1 GTSNPN and CDR2 SVGIG (reference sequence). Complete variable domain (other parts from reference TRBV30 and TRBJ1-1): SQTIHQWPATLVQPVGSPLSLECTVEGTSNPNLYWYRQAAGRGLQLLFYSVGIGQISSEVPQNLSASRPQDRQFILSSKKLLLSDSGFYLCAWSVRETEAFFGQGTRLTVV.

The chain employs TRBV5-1 and TRBJ1-5, with D possibly being TRBD1 (6 bases). V was cut by 1 base and J by 3 bases, with 8 bases left in between. This CDR3 comprises 14 residues. CDR1 is SGHRS and CDR2 is YFSETQ in the germline V gene. CDR3 residues: CASSLTGPNQPQHF. CDR3 sequence (DNA): TGCGCCAGCAGCTTGACAGGGCCCAATCAGCCCCAGCATTTT.

This chain connects TRBV28 to TRBJ1-2; tentatively, D is TRBD1 (5 bases). In germline, CDR1 is MDHEN, CDR2 SYDVKM. The V end lost 6 bases, the J end lost 0 bases, and 17 bases lay between the germline ends. The CDR3 is made up of 16 amino acids. The CDR3 is CASSRDSLRSNYGYTF. The CDR3 DNA reads TGTGCCAGCAGCCGGGACTCACTCAGATCTAACTATGGCTACACCTTC.

In its sample, this clone was seen a few times. V usage is TRBV23-1 and J usage is TRBJ2-7; 7 bases fit TRBD1. TRBV23-1 has ORF status, its function being uncertain. The CDR3 has 14 amino acids. J was trimmed by 4 bases and V by 11 bases; bases with no gene match: 14. The CDR3 protein is CAHLGGADFYEQYF. The DNA of the CDR3 is TGCGCCCACTTAGGGGGCGCTGATTTTTACGAGCAGTACTTC.

For this clone: In the same sample, other DNA sequences code for this CDR3. J is TRBJ1-1 and V is TRBV18; 7 bases line up with TRBD1. V was clipped by 0 bases and J by 3 bases; unmatched bases: 7. CDR1 and CDR2 (germline): KGHSH, LQKENI. CDR3 length: 16 residues. The CDR3 nucleotides are TGTGCCAGCTCACCACCGATGATACAGGGGTACACTGAAGCTTTCTTT. Protein product: CASSPPMIQGYTEAFF.

V and J are TRBV25-1 and TRBJ1-3; a weak D match, TRBD1 (5 bases). The CDR3 loop spans 16 amino acids. Germline-derived CDR1 and CDR2 are MGHDK and SYGVNS. Trimming left V 0 bases short and J 1 base short, with 10 bases between. The chain's CDR3 is CASSEYGGESGNTIYF. The CDR3 DNA is TGTGCCAGCAGTGAATATGGGGGGGAATCTGGAAACACCATATATTTT.

The chain carries TRBV12-5 and TRBJ2-1, with 7 bases fitting TRBD2. The germline gives CDR1 LGHNT, CDR2 FRNRAP. The trim removed 0 bases at V and 9 bases at J, leaving 14 bases unmatched. The CDR3 is 17 residues long. The CDR3 coding sequence is TGTGCTAGTGGTTTGGTACTAAGAGCAAGCGGGATCGGTGAGCAGTTCTTC. The encoded protein is CASGLVLRASGIGEQFF. Variable domain in full (rest from reference TRBV12-5 and TRBJ2-1): DARVTQTPRHKVTEMGQEVTMRCQPILGHNTVFWYRQTMMQGLELLAYFRNRAPLDDSGMPKDRFSAEMPDATLATLKIQPSEPRDSAVYFCASGLVLRASGIGEQFFGPGTRLTVL.

The V and J genes are TRBV29-1 and TRBJ2-5; no clear D gene. The CDR3 runs 13 residues. Trimming pared 2 bases from V and 0 bases from J, leaving 7 bases between. Looked up from germline, CDR1 is SQVTM and CDR2 is ANQGSEA. The CDR3 protein is CSVEIRNQETQYF. CDR3 in DNA: TGCAGCGTTGAAATCAGAAACCAAGAGACCCAGTACTTC.